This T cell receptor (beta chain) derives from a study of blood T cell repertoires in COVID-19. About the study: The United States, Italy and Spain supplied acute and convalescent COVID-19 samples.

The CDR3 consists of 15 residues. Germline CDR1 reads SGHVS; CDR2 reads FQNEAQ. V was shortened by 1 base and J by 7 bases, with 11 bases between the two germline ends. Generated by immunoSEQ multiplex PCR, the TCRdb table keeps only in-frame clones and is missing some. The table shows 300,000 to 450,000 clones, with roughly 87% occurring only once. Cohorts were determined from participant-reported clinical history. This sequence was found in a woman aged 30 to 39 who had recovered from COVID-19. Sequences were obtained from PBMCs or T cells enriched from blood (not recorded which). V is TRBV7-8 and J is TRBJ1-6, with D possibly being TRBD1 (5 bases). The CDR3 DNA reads TGTGCCAGCAGCTTAGGCAGGGTCGGAAATTCACCCCTCCACTTT. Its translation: CASSLGRVGNSPLHF. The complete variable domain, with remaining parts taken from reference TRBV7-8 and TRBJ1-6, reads GAGVSQSPRYKVAKRGQDVALRCDPISGHVSLFWYQQALGQGPEFLTYFQNEAQLDKSGLPSDRFFAERPEGSVSTLKIQRTQQEDSAVYLCASSLGRVGNSPLHFGNGTRLTVT.